This paragraph covers one TCR beta chain sequence. The antigen remains unidentified. Inclusion characteristics of ophthalmopathy patients comprised a Clinical Activity Score of at least 3, a NOSPECS grade of at least 4, and duration under 3 months. Uncontrolled infection, other autoimmune disease, pregnancy or lactation barred patients from enrollment. Fresh 10 ml peripheral blood yielded PBMCs. RNA transcripts yielded amplified TCR beta CDR3 regions. TCR CDR3 regions were first amplified by RT-PCR with HTBI primers. Via MiXCR, TCRdb re-called the multiplex PCR reads, giving one row per CDR3 protein. This table has approximately 530,000 distinct CDR3 sequences, just under 20% appearing once. This sample was taken from a study of T cells in Graves' hyperthyroidism and ophthalmopathy. Overall study findings and caveats: In blood, most of the thyroid clonotypes expanded above 0.001 were also present.

The CDR3 sequence is 14 residues long. The germline V gene encodes CDR1 DFQATT and CDR2 SNEGSKA (reference sequence). The junction had 9 bases not matched to a gene; V was cut back by 6 bases and J by 3 bases. V is TRBV20-1 and J is TRBJ2-5; 8 bases are shared with TRBD2. Material for sequencing was blood. This receptor was obtained from a man between 40 and 49 years old with Graves' ophthalmopathy. This CDR3 is CSAQIAGPKETQYF. CDR3 sequence (DNA): TGCAGTGCGCAGATAGCGGGGCCCAAAGAGACCCAGTACTTC.